This TCR beta chain was observed in a study of glioma-infiltrating T cells after dendritic cell vaccination. In the study overall: Samples are from glioblastoma patients in Phase I and II dendritic cell vaccine trials. Autologous tumor lysate-pulsed dendritic cell vaccination was given between about 2003 and 2013. Study results and caveats: Estimated pretreatment TIL content predicted outcome after dendritic cell vaccination. Few patients contributed both blood and tumor specimens.

TCRdb's table, derived via immunoSEQ multiplex PCR, lists solely in-frame clones and lacks some. Among 93,000 or so clones listed, roughly three quarters were seen once. This clone was seen more than once but under ten times. As yet, its antigen is unknown. The CDR3 is 14 residues long. The sequence was collected from a human donor with glioblastoma. V gene TRBV7-5 combines with J gene TRBJ2-1; the table's D call TRBD2 went unverified against the DNA. TRBV7-5 is classified as a pseudogene. This material consisted of blood, taken before dendritic cell vaccination. In DNA, the CDR3 is TGTGCCAGAACTCCCCCCGGTGAAAACAATGAGCAGTTCTTC. Translating gives CARTPPGENNEQFF.